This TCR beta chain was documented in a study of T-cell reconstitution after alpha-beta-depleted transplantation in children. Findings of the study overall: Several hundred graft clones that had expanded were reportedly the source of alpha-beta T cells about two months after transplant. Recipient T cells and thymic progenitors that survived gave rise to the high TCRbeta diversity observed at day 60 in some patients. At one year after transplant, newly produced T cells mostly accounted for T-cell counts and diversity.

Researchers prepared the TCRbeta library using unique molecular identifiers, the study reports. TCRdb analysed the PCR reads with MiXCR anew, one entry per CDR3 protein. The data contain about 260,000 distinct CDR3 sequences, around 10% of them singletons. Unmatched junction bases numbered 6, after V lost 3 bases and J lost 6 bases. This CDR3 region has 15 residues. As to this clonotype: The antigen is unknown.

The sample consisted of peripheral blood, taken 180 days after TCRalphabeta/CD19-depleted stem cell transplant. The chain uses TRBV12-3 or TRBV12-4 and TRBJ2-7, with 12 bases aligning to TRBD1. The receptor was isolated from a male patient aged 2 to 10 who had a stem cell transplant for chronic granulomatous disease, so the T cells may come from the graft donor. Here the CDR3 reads CASSLPGQGAGEQYF. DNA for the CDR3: TGTGCCAGCAGTTTGCCGGGACAGGGGGCCGGCGAGCAGTACTTC.